This record looks at one T cell receptor (beta chain) sequence and its context. Its specificity is not known. The record originates from a study of T-cell memory formation after mild COVID-19. Across the study: The study found TCR clusters largely donor specific.

General study points: Researchers report contracting CD4+ clones mostly in CM and EM, with CD8+ clones in EMRA. Clonal second-wave expansions that peaked on day 37 had unconfirmed SARS-CoV-2 specificity.

CDR3 size: 13 residues. Per germline, CDR1 DFQATT and CDR2 SNEGSKA (reference sequence). V was shortened by 1 base and J by 1 base, with 7 bases between the two germline ends. TCRdb called the 5' RACE reads again in MiXCR, with one record for every CDR3 protein. The repertoire consists of a few hundred thousand distinct CDR3 sequences, with 15% to 20% occurring once and the leading ten covering 20% to 25%. The sequence was obtained from a man aged 18 to 30 who had mild COVID-19 (a few samples of this study predate the infection). Cell type and time point are not known. Sequenced input: PBMCs or a T cell subset sorted from them (not recorded which). V usage is TRBV20-1 and J usage is TRBJ1-1; no definite D call. CDR3 in DNA: TGCAGTGCTAGAGGTCCCAGGAACACTGAAGCTTTCTTT. Translating it yields CSARGPRNTEAFF.